This T cell receptor (beta chain) was identified during a study of Ad26.COV2.S vaccination and SARS-CoV-2 variants. For the study at large: Ad26.COV2.S, an intramuscular injection, was given once or twice 56 days apart.

The treatment denotes: some 20 received Ad26.COV2.S at low or high dose, single or two shots; about 5 received placebo; per-sample allocation not given. Sampling was done on day 63 after the first vaccine or placebo injection. Concerning this clone itself: The antigen remains undetermined.

Trimming removed 6 bases at V and 4 bases at J, with 15 bases between. This CDR3 is 15 amino acids long. CDR1 is MNHNY and CDR2 is SVGAGI in the germline V gene (reference sequence). Notes on the study in general: Spike-specific TCR breadth ran higher among vaccine recipients than placebo recipients. Measurements of TCR breadth and depth may have given underestimates of the total T cell responses.

TCRdb keeps only in-frame clones here, not all; method: immunoSEQ multiplex PCR. The data contain about 350,000 clones, about 88% of them singletons. The source is a person aged 18-65 years who received the Ad26.COV2.S COVID-19 vaccine or a placebo. This specimen was peripheral blood, taken in a trial of Ad26.COV2.S vaccine versus placebo. J is TRBJ2-2 and V is TRBV6-6; either TRBD1 or TRBD2 may fit D (5 bases each). CDR3 sequence reads: CASSRTGTITGELFF. CDR3 nucleotide sequence: TGTGCCAGCAGCCGCACGGGGACCATCACCGGGGAGCTGTTTTTT.